These 23 T cell receptor beta chains were all obtained from the same sample, sequenced in a study of blood T cell repertoires in COVID-19. Only in-frame clones appear in the TCRdb table, and some are missing; sequencing was by immunoSEQ multiplex PCR. This sample has around 300,000 clones, with just under 90% found just once. Sample: peripheral blood. The receptors here all came from a woman between 50 and 59 years old with COVID-19, enrolled during active disease.

J is TRBJ1-1 and V is TRBV6-5; no clear D. V lost 8 bases and J 1 base, leaving 11 bases between the germline ends. The length of the CDR3 is 13 residues. Looked up from germline, CDR1 is MNHEY and CDR2 is SVGAGI. The CDR3 DNA sequence: TGTGCCAGCCGGGAGATAGGGAACACTGAAGCTTTCTTT. Its protein is CASREIGNTEAFF.

V gene TRBV6-8 combines with J gene TRBJ2-7; D is undetermined. V was shortened by 1 base and J by 5 bases, with 6 bases between the two germline ends. Germline lookup yields CDR1 MNHGY and CDR2 SAAAGT. The CDR3 extends over 12 amino acids. The CDR3 coding sequence is TGTGCCAGCAGTTACTTGTTAAACGAGCAGTACTTC. Encoded protein: CASSYLLNEQYF.

The chain joins TRBV6-5 to TRBJ2-1, with 7 bases identical to TRBD2. CDR1 is MNHEY, CDR2 SVGAGI, per germline. There are 14 residues in the CDR3. After removal of 3 bases from V and 7 bases from J, the junction contained 6 bases not matched to a gene. The CDR3 sequence: CASSYRGSLNEQFF. Here the CDR3 DNA reads TGTGCCAGCAGTTATCGCGGGAGTTTGAATGAGCAGTTCTTC.

This clone was detected only once. The chain uses TRBV3-1 (or the pseudogene TRBV3-2) and TRBJ1-3; TRBD1 might be the D (6 bases). This CDR3 comprises 17 residues. With 5 bases removed from V and 0 bases from J, the gap between germline ends came to 17 bases. In germline, CDR1 is LGHDT, CDR2 YNNKEL (reference sequence). The CDR3 spells CASSLRTVSSSGNTIYF. The CDR3 region has the DNA TGTGCCAGCAGCTTACGGACAGTTAGCTCCTCTGGAAACACCATATATTTT.

The chain links TRBV5-1 to TRBJ1-6, with no clear D. The CDR3 is 15 amino acids. Trimming removed 0 bases from V and 5 bases from J, with 9 bases in between. The V gene's germline CDR1 is SGHRS and CDR2 YFSETQ. Written as DNA, the CDR3 is TGCGCCAGCAGCTTGGTGGGAGATAATAATTCACCCCTCCACTTT. Translation: CASSLVGDNNSPLHF.

This clone was seen only a few times. The chain couples TRBV4-1 to TRBJ1-1; 11 bases map to TRBD1. V lost 6 bases and J lost 3; bases outside the gene matches: 6. The germline gives CDR1 MGHRA, CDR2 YSYEKL. The CDR3 spans 15 residues. Here the CDR3 DNA reads TGCGCCAGCAGGTCCGGGACAGGGGGACACACTGAAGCTTTCTTT. Amino acids: CASRSGTGGHTEAFF.

This rearrangement joins TRBV7-9 to TRBJ2-5, with a tentative D call TRBD1 (6 bases). The CDR3 length is 13 residues. V was pared by 5 bases and J by 4 bases, with 11 bases between. Germline-derived CDR1 and CDR2 are SEHNR and FQNEAQ (reference sequence). Here the CDR3 reads CASSRVGGETQYF. The CDR3, as DNA: TGTGCCAGCAGCCGAGTAGGGGGAGAGACCCAGTACTTC.

The chain has TRBV29-1 and TRBJ1-1; 9 bases are shared with TRBD1. This CDR3 has 13 residues. The germline V gene has CDR1 SQVTM and CDR2 ANQGSEA. The V and J ends lost 7 bases and 5 bases, in that order; junction bases with no gene match: 8. This chain's CDR3 is CSAKGQGLTEAFF. Written as DNA, the CDR3 is TGCAGCGCCAAAGGACAGGGGTTGACTGAAGCTTTCTTT.

The V call is TRBV5-1, the J call TRBJ2-1; 11 bases fit TRBD2. The CDR3 has 16 amino acids. The trim removed 6 bases at V and 5 bases at J, leaving 10 bases unmatched. CDR1 and CDR2 from the germline V gene are SGHRS and YFSETQ. The CDR3 DNA reads as TGCGCCAGCAATCTCGGTGGGACTAGCGGAAACAATGAGCAGTTCTTC. Amino acid sequence: CASNLGGTSGNNEQFF.

The chain has TRBV9 and TRBJ1-2; D ambiguous. The germline V and J ends were trimmed by 4 bases and 1 base, with 17 bases remaining between them. The CDR3 contains 16 residues. The V gene's germline CDR1 is SGDLS and CDR2 YYNGEE. The DNA for the CDR3 is TGTGCCAGCAGCCTCCAAGGAACAGAACTTAACTATGGCTACACCTTC. Its protein is CASSLQGTELNYGYTF.

The V and J genes are TRBV21-1 and TRBJ2-3; the D call in the table, TRBD2, was not verified against the DNA. TRBV21-1 corresponds to a pseudogene. The CDR3 is 16 amino acids. CDR3 sequence (DNA): TGTGCCAGCAGCAAATTCAACCCGTTGAGTGGAGATACGCAGTATTTT. The encoded protein is CASSKFNPLSGDTQYF.

In its sample, this clone was seen once. The chain links TRBV6-5 to TRBJ2-1; 9 bases agree with TRBD2. There are 16 residues in the CDR3. V was clipped by 1 base and J by 5 bases; unmatched bases: 6. Germline V lookup: CDR1 MNHEY, CDR2 SVGAGI. The CDR3 here is CASSYWASGKDNEQFF. CDR3 DNA: TGTGCCAGCAGTTACTGGGCTAGCGGGAAAGACAATGAGCAGTTCTTC.

V usage is TRBV5-1 and J usage is TRBJ1-2; D possibly corresponds to TRBD1 (6 bases). V lost 0 bases to trimming and J lost 7 bases, with 13 bases between them. Germline CDR1 is SGHRS and CDR2 is YFSETQ. CDR3 length: 14 amino acids. Here the CDR3 reads CASSLVTGPRGYTF. DNA for the CDR3: TGCGCCAGCAGCTTGGTGACAGGCCCACGTGGCTACACCTTC.

The chain employs TRBV5-4 and TRBJ2-1; the match to TRBD2 covers 9 bases. Germline loops: CDR1 SGHNT, CDR2 YYREEE (reference sequence). The V and J ends lost 0 bases and 3 bases, in that order; junction bases with no gene match: 7. The CDR3 runs 17 residues. The CDR3 bases are TGTGCCAGCAGCTTGGAGCTCCTAGCGGGGTACTACAATGAGCAGTTCTTC. Protein sequence: CASSLELLAGYYNEQFF.

CDR3 coding DNA: TGTGCCAGCAGCCCCCCTGGGACAGGGAGAGTGCCCCTCCACTTT. This gives the protein CASSPPGTGRVPLHF. The chain uses TRBV14 and TRBJ1-6, with 9 nucleotides matching TRBD1. After removal of 4 bases from V and 13 bases from J, the junction contained 11 bases not matched to a gene. The CDR3 runs to 15 residues. CDR1 is SGHDN and CDR2 is FVKESK in the germline V gene.

Here the CDR3 DNA reads TGCGCCAGCAGCTTGCAGCTAGTCTCGGCCACAGATACGCAGTATTTT. This translates into CASSLQLVSATDTQYF. The chain has TRBV5-1 and TRBJ2-3, with D hard to call. From germline, CDR1 is SGHRS and CDR2 YFSETQ. This CDR3 is built from 16 residues. Trimming pared 1 base from V and 2 bases from J, leaving 14 bases between.

This rearrangement joins TRBV9 to TRBJ1-3; D possibly corresponds to TRBD1 (5 bases). Per the germline V gene, CDR1 is SGDLS and CDR2 is YYNGEE. The CDR3 has 14 amino acids. V was clipped by 4 bases and J by 7 bases, with 15 bases between them. This CDR3 is CASSSGRVSNTIYF. Here the CDR3 DNA reads TGTGCCAGCAGCTCCGGCAGGGTATCGAACACCATATATTTT. The variable domain in full, with the rest retrieved from reference TRBV9 and TRBJ1-3, is DSGVTQTPKHLITATGQRVTLRCSPRSGDLSVYWYQQSLDQGLQFLIQYYNGEERAKGNILERFSAQQFPDLHSELNLSSLELGDSALYFCASSSGRVSNTIYFGEGSWLTVV.

The genes are TRBV6-2 or TRBV6-3 and TRBJ1-4; 7 bases are shared with TRBD1. V lost 6 bases to trimming and J lost 10 bases; unmatched junction nucleotides: 17. The CDR3 is 16 amino acids. Germline V gene lookup returns CDR1 MNHEY and CDR2 SVGEGT. For the CDR3, the DNA is TGTGCCAGCAGCTCTGAGCCCGGGACAGCTTTACGAAAACTGTTTTTT. It encodes CASSSEPGTALRKLFF.

The chain employs TRBV6-6 and TRBJ2-7; 11 nucleotides match TRBD1. The ends lost 4 bases at V and 7 bases at J; junction bases unmatched: 6. CDR1 and CDR2 from the germline V gene are MNHNY and SVGAGI (reference sequence). This CDR3 spans 14 amino acids. CDR3 sequence: CASSSGQGAGEQYF. Here the CDR3 DNA reads TGTGCCAGCAGTTCCGGACAGGGGGCTGGGGAGCAGTACTTC.

The chain recombines TRBV14 with TRBJ2-2, with TRBD1 matching 9 bases. V trimming: 4 bases; J trimming: 6 bases; junction bases outside the gene matches: 12. This CDR3 is built from 17 residues. The germline V gene encodes CDR1 SGHDN and CDR2 FVKESK. CDR3 residues: CASSRLDGTGKSGELFF. Here the CDR3 DNA reads TGTGCCAGCAGCCGATTGGATGGGACAGGGAAGTCCGGGGAGCTGTTTTTT. Combining the CDR3 with reference TRBV14 and TRBJ2-2 gives the whole variable domain EAGVTQFPSHSVIEKGQTVTLRCDPISGHDNLYWYRRVMGKEIKFLLHFVKESKQDESGMPNNRFLAERTGGTYSTLKVQPAELEDSGVYFCASSRLDGTGKSGELFFGEGSRLTVL.

The chain carries TRBV5-4 and TRBJ2-3; 12 positions agree with TRBD2. V shed 4 bases and J 4 bases; nucleotides not matched to a gene: 10. The CDR3 consists of 17 residues. Per germline, CDR1 SGHNT and CDR2 YYREEE (reference sequence). CDR3 sequence: CASSRSPTSGRSDTQYF. The CDR3 DNA reads TGTGCCAGCAGCCGATCTCCGACTAGCGGGAGATCAGATACGCAGTATTTT.

This rearrangement joins TRBV7-9 to TRBJ1-2; 9 bases align to TRBD1. V shed 5 bases, J shed 4 bases, and the junction held 2 bases outside the gene matches. The germline V gene has CDR1 SEHNR and CDR2 FQNEAQ (reference sequence). The CDR3 has 13 residues. Written as DNA, the CDR3 is TGTGCCAGCAGCCTGACAGGGGGCTATGGCTACACCTTC. Its translation: CASSLTGGYGYTF.

Comments on this clone: The same CDR3 is also encoded by other DNA sequences in this sample. CDR3 nucleotide sequence: TGTGCCAGCAGTTTATCTGTTCAGCCCCAGCATTTT. This encodes CASSLSVQPQHF. The gene calls are TRBV28 and TRBJ1-5; D is ambiguous. This CDR3 has 12 amino acids. Germline V CDR1 and CDR2: MDHEN, SYDVKM. V gave up 1 base and J gave up 6 bases, with 4 bases separating them.